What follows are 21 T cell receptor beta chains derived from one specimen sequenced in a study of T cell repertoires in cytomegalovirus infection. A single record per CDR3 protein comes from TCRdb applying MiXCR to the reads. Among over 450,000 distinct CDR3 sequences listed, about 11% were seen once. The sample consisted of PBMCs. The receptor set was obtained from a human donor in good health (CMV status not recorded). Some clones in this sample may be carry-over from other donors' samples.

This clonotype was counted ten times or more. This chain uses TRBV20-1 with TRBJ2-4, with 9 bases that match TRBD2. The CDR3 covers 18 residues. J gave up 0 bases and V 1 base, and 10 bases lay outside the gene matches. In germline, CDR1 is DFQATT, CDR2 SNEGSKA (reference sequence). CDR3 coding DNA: TGCAGTGCTAGAGGATGGGTAGCGGGGGACCTAGCCAAAAACATTCAGTACTTC. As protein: CSARGWVAGDLAKNIQYF.

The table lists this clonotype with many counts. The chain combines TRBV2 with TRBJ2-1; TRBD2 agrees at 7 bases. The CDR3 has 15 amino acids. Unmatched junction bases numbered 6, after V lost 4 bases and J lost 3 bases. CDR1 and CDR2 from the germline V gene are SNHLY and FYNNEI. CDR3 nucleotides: TGTGCCAGCAGTGGGCGGGAGCCAATCTACAATGAGCAGTTCTTC. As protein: CASSGREPIYNEQFF.

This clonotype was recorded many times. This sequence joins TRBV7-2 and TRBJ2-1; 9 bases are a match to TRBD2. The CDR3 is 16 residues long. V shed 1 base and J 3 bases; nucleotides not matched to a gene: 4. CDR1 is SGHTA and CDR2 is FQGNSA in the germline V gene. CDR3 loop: CASSLVPAGGYNEQFF. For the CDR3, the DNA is TGTGCCAGCAGCTTAGTCCCAGCGGGGGGCTACAATGAGCAGTTCTTC.

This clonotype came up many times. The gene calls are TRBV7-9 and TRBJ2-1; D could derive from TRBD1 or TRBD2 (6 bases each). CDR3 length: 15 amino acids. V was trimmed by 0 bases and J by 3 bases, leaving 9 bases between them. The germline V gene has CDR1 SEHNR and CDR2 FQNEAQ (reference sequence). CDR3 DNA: TGTGCCAGCAGCTTAGCGGGGGGCGACTACAATGAGCAGTTCTTC. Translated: CASSLAGGDYNEQFF.

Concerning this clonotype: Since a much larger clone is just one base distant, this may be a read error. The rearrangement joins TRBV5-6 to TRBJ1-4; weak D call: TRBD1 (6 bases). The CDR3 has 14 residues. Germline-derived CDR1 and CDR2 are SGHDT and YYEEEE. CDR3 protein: CASSLYRDGEKPFF. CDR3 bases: TGTGCCAGCAGCTTGTACAGGGATGGTGAAAAACCGTTTTTT.

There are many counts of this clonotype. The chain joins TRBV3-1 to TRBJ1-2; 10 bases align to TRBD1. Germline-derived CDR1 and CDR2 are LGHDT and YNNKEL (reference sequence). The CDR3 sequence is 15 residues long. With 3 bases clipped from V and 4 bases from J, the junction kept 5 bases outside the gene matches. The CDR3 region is CASSHTGTGAYGYTF. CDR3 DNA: TGTGCCAGCAGCCACACCGGGACAGGGGCCTATGGCTACACCTTC.

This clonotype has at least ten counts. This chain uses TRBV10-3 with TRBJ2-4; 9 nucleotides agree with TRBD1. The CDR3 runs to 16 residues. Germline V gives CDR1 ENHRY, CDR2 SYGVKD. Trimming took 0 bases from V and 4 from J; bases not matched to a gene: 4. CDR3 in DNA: TGTGCCATCAGTGAGTCGACAGGGGGGCCGAAAAACATTCAGTACTTC. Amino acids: CAISESTGGPKNIQYF.

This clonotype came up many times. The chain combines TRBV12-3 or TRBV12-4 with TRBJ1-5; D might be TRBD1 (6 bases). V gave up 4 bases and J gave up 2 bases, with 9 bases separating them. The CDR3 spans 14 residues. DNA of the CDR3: TGTGCCAGCAGTTCACCAGGGGGCAATCAGCCCCAGCATTTT. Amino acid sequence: CASSSPGGNQPQHF.

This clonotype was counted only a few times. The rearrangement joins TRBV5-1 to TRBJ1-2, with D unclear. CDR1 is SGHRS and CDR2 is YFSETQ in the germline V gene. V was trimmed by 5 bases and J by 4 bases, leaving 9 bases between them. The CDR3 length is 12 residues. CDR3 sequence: CASREGVYGYTF. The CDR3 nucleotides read TGCGCCAGCAGGGAAGGCGTCTATGGCTACACCTTC.

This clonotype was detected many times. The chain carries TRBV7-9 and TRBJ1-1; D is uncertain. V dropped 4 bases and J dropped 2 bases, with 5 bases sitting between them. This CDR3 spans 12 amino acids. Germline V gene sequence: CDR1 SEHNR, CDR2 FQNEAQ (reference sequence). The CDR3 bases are TGTGCCAGCAGCTCAAGTAACACTGAAGCTTTCTTT. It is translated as CASSSSNTEAFF. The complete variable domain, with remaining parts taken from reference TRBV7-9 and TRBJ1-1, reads DTGVSQNPRHKITKRGQNVTFRCDPISEHNRLYWYRQTLGQGPEFLTYFQNEAQLEKSRLLSDRFSAERPKGSFSTLEIQRTEQGDSAMYLCASSSSNTEAFFGQGTRLTVV.

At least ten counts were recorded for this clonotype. The CDR3 coding sequence is TGTGCCAGCACCTTTCGACAGGGCCACGAGCAGTACTTC. This translates into CASTFRQGHEQYF. The chain is built from TRBV2 and TRBJ2-7, with 7 bases matching TRBD1. The length of the CDR3 is 13 residues. Germline V gene sequence: CDR1 SNHLY, CDR2 FYNNEI. V lost 7 bases to trimming and J lost 5 bases; unmatched junction nucleotides: 8.

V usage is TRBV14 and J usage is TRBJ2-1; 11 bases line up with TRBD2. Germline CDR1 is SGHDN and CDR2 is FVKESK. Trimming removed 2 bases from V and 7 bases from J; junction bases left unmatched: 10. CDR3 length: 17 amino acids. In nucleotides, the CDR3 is TGTGCCAGCAGCCAAAGGGTAGCGGGAGGGCCCTGGAATGAGCAGTTCTTC. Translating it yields CASSQRVAGGPWNEQFF.

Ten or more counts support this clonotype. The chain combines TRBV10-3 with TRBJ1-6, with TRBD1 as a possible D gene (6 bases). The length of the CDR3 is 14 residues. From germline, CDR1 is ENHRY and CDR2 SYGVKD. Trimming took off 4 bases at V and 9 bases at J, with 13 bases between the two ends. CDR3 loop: CAISGGTGSSPLHF. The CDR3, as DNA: TGTGCCATCAGTGGGGGAACAGGGAGTTCACCCCTCCACTTT.

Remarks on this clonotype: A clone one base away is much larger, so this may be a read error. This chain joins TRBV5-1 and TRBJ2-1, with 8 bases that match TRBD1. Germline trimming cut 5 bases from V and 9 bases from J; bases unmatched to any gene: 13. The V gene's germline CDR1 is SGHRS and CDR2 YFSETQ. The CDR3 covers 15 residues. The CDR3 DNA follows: TGCGCCAGCAGGACGTTTAACAGGGGGGAAATTGAGCAGTTCTTC. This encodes CASRTFNRGEIEQFF.

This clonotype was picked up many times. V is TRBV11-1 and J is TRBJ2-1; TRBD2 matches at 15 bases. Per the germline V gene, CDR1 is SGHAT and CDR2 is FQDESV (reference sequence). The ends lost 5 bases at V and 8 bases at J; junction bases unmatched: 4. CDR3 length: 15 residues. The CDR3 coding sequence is TGTGCCAGCAGCGTGGGACTAGCGGGAGGAGATGAGCAGTTCTTC. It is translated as CASSVGLAGGDEQFF.

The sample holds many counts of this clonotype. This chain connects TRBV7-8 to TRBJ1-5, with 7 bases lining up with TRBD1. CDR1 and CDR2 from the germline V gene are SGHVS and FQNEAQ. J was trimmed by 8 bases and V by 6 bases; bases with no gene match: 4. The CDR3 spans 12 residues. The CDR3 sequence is CASRKTGEPQHF. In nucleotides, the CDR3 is TGTGCCAGCAGGAAAACAGGGGAGCCCCAGCATTTT. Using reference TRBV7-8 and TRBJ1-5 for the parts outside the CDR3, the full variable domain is GAGVSQSPRYKVAKRGQDVALRCDPISGHVSLFWYQQALGQGPEFLTYFQNEAQLDKSGLPSDRFFAERPEGSVSTLKIQRTQQEDSAVYLCASRKTGEPQHFGDGTRLSIL.

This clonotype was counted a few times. In DNA, the CDR3 is TGTGCCAGCAGCCAGTTACCCGGGACTAGCGCCCAAGAGACCCAGTACTTC. Translated, it gives CASSQLPGTSAQETQYF. The gene calls are TRBV3-1 and TRBJ2-5; 10 bases agree with TRBD2. From germline, CDR1 is LGHDT and CDR2 YNNKEL (reference sequence). There are 17 residues in the CDR3. V shed 3 bases and J 1 base; nucleotides not matched to a gene: 8.

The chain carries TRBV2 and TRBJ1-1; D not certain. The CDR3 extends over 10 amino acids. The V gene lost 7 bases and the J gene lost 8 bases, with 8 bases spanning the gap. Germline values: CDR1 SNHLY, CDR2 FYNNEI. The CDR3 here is CASIGLEAFF. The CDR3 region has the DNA TGTGCCAGCATAGGCTTGGAAGCTTTCTTT.

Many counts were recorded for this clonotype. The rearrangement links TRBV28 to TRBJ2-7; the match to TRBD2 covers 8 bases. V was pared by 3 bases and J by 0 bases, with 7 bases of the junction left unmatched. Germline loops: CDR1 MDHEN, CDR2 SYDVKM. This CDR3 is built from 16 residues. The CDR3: CASSFTSGQSSYEQYF. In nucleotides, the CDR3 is TGTGCCAGCAGTTTTACTAGCGGTCAGAGCTCCTACGAGCAGTACTTC.

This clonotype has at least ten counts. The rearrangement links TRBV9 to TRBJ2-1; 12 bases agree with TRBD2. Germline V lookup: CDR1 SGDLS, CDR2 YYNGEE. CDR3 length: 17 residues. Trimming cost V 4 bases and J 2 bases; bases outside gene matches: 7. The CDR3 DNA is TGTGCCAGCAGCACCCCTAGCGGGAGGGGCACCTACAATGAGCAGTTCTTC. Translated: CASSTPSGRGTYNEQFF.

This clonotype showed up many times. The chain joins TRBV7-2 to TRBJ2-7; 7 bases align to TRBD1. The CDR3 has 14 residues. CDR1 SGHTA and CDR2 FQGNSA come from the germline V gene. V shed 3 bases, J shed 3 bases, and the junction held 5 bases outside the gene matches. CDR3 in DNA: TGTGCCAGCAGCTTGGACTGGGACAGCTACGAGCAGTACTTC. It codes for CASSLDWDSYEQYF.